This record looks at one T cell receptor (beta chain) sequence and its context. No antigen is known for it. No base qualities exist here, and no much larger clone lies one base off it. This record comes from a study of cytomegalovirus exposure and HLA in healthy donors (dated by TCRdb to 2016 to 2017). The study in broad terms: A later analysis indicated that the 110 or so validation repertoires were generated on the platform also employed for the 670 or so repertoires of the first cohort. In addition to the first cohort of hundreds of subjects, a separate validation cohort of approximately 120 different subjects was used. To predict cytomegalovirus infection status, the study combined high-throughput TCR immunosequencing, statistical association of individual TCRs with disease status, and machine learning. The study aimed to test whether signatures of past pathogen exposure could be identified by cataloging public T cell receptors. Broader findings and caveats from the paper: In vitro tests confirmed that a few of the cytomegalovirus-associated TCR beta chains recognize cytomegalovirus antigens. The study listed 164 TCR beta chains as associated with cytomegalovirus. A later analysis found that TCRs clustered in the first cohort also tended to co-occur in the 100 to 150 validation repertoires, with 90% to 95% of cluster scores above 0. Most TCR sequences were seen in very few donors, while some public TCRs were found in many individuals. The classifier was reported to diagnose cytomegalovirus status with high specificity and sensitivity in both the original and validation cohorts. The validation cohort had no HLA typing available for a later analysis, so co-occurrence within that cohort was assessed over all 120 or so repertoires. The authors suggested that the approach could potentially be extended to other disease states and immunological phenotypes.

From a lookup of the germline V gene, CDR1 and CDR2 are MNHEY and SVGAGI. V has 2 bases trimmed and J has 10 bases trimmed; junction bases matching no gene number 1. Measured from the cysteine to the phenylalanine, the CDR3 is 12 residues long. Kept here is only the CDR3 DNA, which spans 36 bases and is read in frame from base 1. Preparation of the library involved the immunoSEQ multiplex PCR assay. In the original analysis: To diagnose cytomegalovirus status from the catalog of TCR beta chain sequences, a statistical classification framework was built. Entries here come from immuneACCESS through TCRdb and include only in-frame sequences with V and J called. Some clones fail to appear in such tables; in the studies checked, an unresolved V gene covers under half of the shortfall, and the cause of the remainder is unknown. D and trimming were read from the DNA, whereas the V and J calls and clone size are those reported in that table. The sample yields about 220,000 clones; 70% to 90% were counted once. Clones ranked in the top ten supply about 2.7% of the sample.

Separate from the roughly 700-subject first cohort, the validation cohort of some 130 subjects was the group to which the donors belonged. This chain is built from TRBV6-5 and TRBJ2-1, and 8 bases in between align with TRBD1. The sample comprised PBMCs. This TCR came from a woman younger than 35 in good health and CMV-seronegative. The CDR3 protein: CASSYGDREQFF. The nucleotide sequence is given as TGTGCCAGCAGTTACGGGGACAGGGAGCAGTTCTTC.